This is a list of T cell receptor beta chains from one sample in a study of blood T cell repertoires in COVID-19. The data were produced by immunoSEQ multiplex PCR, yet TCRdb's version contains in-frame clones alone and is incomplete. The sample records about 28,000 clones, 84% being singletons. The specimen sequenced was peripheral blood. Receptors were obtained from a man aged 70 or older with active COVID-19. Each CDR3 is given with its conserved first and last residue. The D gene is left open where the match is weak. Clone sizes are given selectively: once, few, many, or a class where the clone is expanded.

clone_size	d_call	v_call	j_call	cdr3_nt	cdr3_aa
NA	TRBD1	TRBV4-1	TRBJ2-5	TGCGCCAGCAGCCACCCCTACAGGGGTGGGGAGACCCAGTACTTC	CASSHPYRGGETQYF
NA	NA	TRBV3-1/TRBV3-2	TRBJ1-2	TGTGCCAGCGGCAAGGACAGTTCCTATGGCTACACCTTC	CASGKDSSYGYTF
NA	NA	TRBV7-2	TRBJ1-5	TGTGCCAGCACCTACCGGAGGGGAGGGAAGAATCAGCCCCAGCATTTT	CASTYRRGGKNQPQHF
NA	NA	TRBV2	TRBJ2-4	TGTGCCAGCAGGGACGCCGGGGGGCTCGTCCTGGGGATTCAGTACTTC	CASRDAGGLVLGIQYF
few	NA	TRBV7-8	TRBJ2-5	TGTGCCAGCAGCCTACTCAGAGGGTCCCAAGAGACCCAGTACTTC	CASSLLRGSQETQYF
NA	TRBD1	TRBV5-1	TRBJ2-3	TGCGCCAGCAGCTCGACAGGGAACACAGATACGCAGTATTTT	CASSSTGNTDTQYF
once	NA	TRBV9	TRBJ2-2	TGTGCCAGCAGCGTAGGCCAGACAGGTTACGGGGAGCTGTTTTTT	CASSVGQTGYGELFF
NA	TRBD1	TRBV11-3	TRBJ1-1	TGTGCCAGCAGCCTCAGGGGGAGGACTGAAGCTTTCTTT	CASSLRGRTEAFF
NA	NA	TRBV5-1	TRBJ2-5	TGCGCCAGCAGCTTTCACGGGTCTGGGGAGACCCAGTACTTC	CASSFHGSGETQYF
NA	TRBD1	TRBV2	TRBJ1-2	TGTGCCAGCAGTACGGACAGGGGGCTTGGCTATGGCTACACCTTC	CASSTDRGLGYGYTF
NA	NA	TRBV7-9	TRBJ1-3	TGTGCCAGCAGAAAAGGGACACCCAGCTCTGGAAACACCATATATTTT	CASRKGTPSSGNTIYF
NA	NA	TRBV18	TRBJ2-1	TGTGCCAGCTCACCATCCTCCCATGAGCAGTTCTTC	CASSPSSHEQFF
NA	TRBD2	TRBV6-2/TRBV6-3	TRBJ2-1	TGTGCCAGCAGTTCCCCCCGAATAGCGGGGGGGCGTAATGAGCAGTTCTTC	CASSSPRIAGGRNEQFF
NA	TRBD2	TRBV2	TRBJ2-3	TGTGCCAGCAGTGAAAGGAGGACTAGCGGGGGGCTGAGCACAGATACGCAGTATTTT	CASSERRTSGGLSTDTQYF
once	TRBD2	TRBV19	TRBJ2-1	TGTGCCAGTAGTCCTCTGGGGGGGTCTGATGAGCAGTTCTTC	CASSPLGGSDEQFF
NA	NA	TRBV6-4	TRBJ2-3	TGTGCCAGCAGCCTTTTCGGGGGTGAAGATACGCAGTATTTT	CASSLFGGEDTQYF
NA	NA	TRBV28	TRBJ1-5	TGTGCCAGCAGTCTCGGACAGAGCAATCAGCCCCAGCATTTT	CASSLGQSNQPQHF
NA	TRBD1	TRBV29-1	TRBJ1-4	TGCAGCGCATCCGGGACAGCTAATGAAAAACTGTTTTTT	CSASGTANEKLFF
NA	TRBD2	TRBV29-1	TRBJ2-7	TGCAGCGTCTCCGCCTCCGGGACTAGCGGCTACGAGCAGTACTTC	CSVSASGTSGYEQYF
NA	TRBD2	TRBV6-5	TRBJ2-5	TGTGCCGGGAGTACGGGGGGTGGGTACCAAGAGACCCAGTACTTC	CAGSTGGGYQETQYF